This T cell receptor beta chain appears in the sequencing data of a study of radiotherapy plus CTLA-4 blockade in lung cancer. The CDR3 spans 16 amino acids, including both terminal residues. Germline CDR1 and CDR2: SGHRS and YFSETQ. Profiling relied on immunoSEQ multiplex PCR, and the TCRdb table lists in-frame clones only, not all of them. The sample includes approximately 57,000 clones, 70% to 85% of them seen just once. To note about this clone: Its antigen is currently unknown. Because the CDR3's place on the DNA is in doubt, the DNA is left out and the CDR3 is given as listed by TCRdb.

Findings and limits, study-wide: Radiotherapy was combined with ipilimumab, and tumor-derived TCR clones then expanded in blood. Early clonal dynamics of blood T cells, together with interferon-beta, were reported as the best response predictor.

This material consisted of peripheral blood, taken from a patient treated with radiotherapy plus ipilimumab. The chain recombines TRBV5-1 with TRBJ1-1. The receptor was derived from a human donor with non-small cell lung cancer whose response to radiotherapy plus ipilimumab could not be evaluated. CDR3 sequence: CASSFVGPGVNTEAFF.